A single sample is the source of the 24 T cell receptor beta chains below, sequenced in a study of T cell clusters in autoimmune cytopenias. TRB was amplified by touch-down multiplex PCR, primer pools A and B combined. TCRdb processed the multiplex PCR reads again and assigns one entry to each CDR3 protein, with no DNA. The table lists over 5,000 distinct CDR3 sequences. Roughly 38,000 genome equivalents of blood DNA were amplified for TRB. This sample was also put to use in a study of T cell repertoires in aging, cancer and after chemotherapy.

The source material was peripheral blood. These receptors all stem from a human donor in good health.

The rearrangement uses TRBV6-2 or TRBV6-3 and TRBJ1-1; the TCRdb D gene call, TRBD1, has no DNA to confirm it. Germline-derived CDR1 and CDR2 are MNHEY and SVGEGT. This CDR3 has 14 residues. CDR3 sequence reads: CASILQGGSTEAFF.

The CDR3 spells CATSTRTSGTSAEQFF. The V and J genes are TRBV15 and TRBJ2-1; TCRdb's D gene call, TRBD2, goes unchecked for lack of DNA. The germline CDR1 and CDR2 sequences are LNHNV and YYDKDF (reference sequence). The CDR3 loop spans 16 amino acids.

Considering frequency, this clonotype is medium-sized. The rearrangement uses TRBV29-1 and TRBJ2-3. Germline CDR1 is SQVTM and CDR2 is ANQGSEA. The CDR3 runs to 16 residues. CDR3: CSVRGTLNRSTDTQYF.

This chain connects TRBV6-5 to TRBJ1-4. The CDR3 consists of 17 residues. Germline CDR1 is MNHEY and CDR2 is SVGAGI. The CDR3: CASSYSRQYATNEKLFF.

The V and J genes are TRBV6-4 and TRBJ2-1; TCRdb's D call of TRBD2 is untestable without DNA. There are 15 residues in the CDR3. Germline V lookup: CDR1 MRHNA, CDR2 SNTAGT. CDR3: CASNSKAGGAGEQFF.

This clonotype is called medium-sized based on its frequency. CDR3: CASSLEFGTGGYTQYF. The V gene is TRBV11-1, the J gene TRBJ2-3; absent DNA, TCRdb's TRBD1 call cannot be checked. Germline-derived CDR1 and CDR2 are SGHAT and FQDESV (reference sequence). CDR3 length equals 16 residues.

The rearrangement uses TRBV6-2 or TRBV6-3 and TRBJ2-5; the D call of TRBD1 rests on TCRdb alone, since no DNA is present to check it. The CDR3 contains 16 residues. CDR1 is MNHEY, CDR2 SVGEGT, per germline. CDR3: CASSYSSRLPRATQYF.

This clonotype is deemed medium-sized by its frequency. The chain recombines TRBV13 with TRBJ2-7; absent DNA, TCRdb's TRBD2 call cannot be checked. CDR1 is PRHDT, CDR2 FYEKMQ, per germline (reference sequence). The CDR3 sequence is 15 residues long. The CDR3 protein is CASSPGIAGAYEQYF.

The V gene is TRBV19, the J gene TRBJ2-1; lacking DNA, the TRBD2 call made by TCRdb goes unchecked. CDR3 length: 16 residues. CDR1 and CDR2 (germline): LNHDA, SQIVND (reference sequence). The CDR3 reads CASSIGSSGSYNEQFF. The entire variable domain, with the rest obtained from reference TRBV19 and TRBJ2-1, is as follows: DGGITQSPKYLFRKEGQNVTLSCEQNLNHDAMYWYRQDPGQGLRLIYYSQIVNDFQKGDIAEGYSVSREKKESFPLTVTSAQKNPTAFYLCASSIGSSGSYNEQFFGPGTRLTVL.

This sequence joins TRBV19 and TRBJ2-3; lacking DNA, the TRBD2 call made by TCRdb goes unchecked. The length of the CDR3 is 16 residues. Germline lookup yields CDR1 LNHDA and CDR2 SQIVND (reference sequence). CDR3 protein: CASRVSGMALLDTQYF.

The rearrangement joins TRBV19 to TRBJ1-2; no DNA is available, so the TRBD1 call from TCRdb remains unchecked. In germline, CDR1 is LNHDA, CDR2 SQIVND (reference sequence). The length of the CDR3 is 13 residues. CDR3 in amino acids: CASTAPYYYGYTF.

The V call is TRBV12-3 or TRBV12-4, the J call TRBJ2-3. The CDR3 runs 15 residues. This CDR3 is CASSLGLLGTDTQYF.

The chain carries TRBV6-2 or TRBV6-3 and TRBJ1-1; as DNA is missing, the TRBD1 call by TCRdb cannot be tested. Germline CDR1 is MNHEY and CDR2 is SVGEGT. The CDR3 length is 12 residues. This CDR3 reads CASSPGNTEAFF.

V gene TRBV19 combines with J gene TRBJ2-1; TCRdb designates TRBD2, a call that cannot be tested without DNA. The CDR3 length is 17 residues. Germline assignment: CDR1 LNHDA and CDR2 SQIVND (reference sequence). The CDR3 loop reads CASSIARVGPDYNEQFF.

The J gene is TRBJ1-5, the V gene TRBV6-1; TCRdb selects TRBD1, and the lack of DNA leaves this call unchecked. The CDR3 runs 16 residues. Germline-derived CDR1 and CDR2 are MNHNS and SASEGT. This CDR3 reads CASNPTGGIGNQPQHF.

This chain connects TRBV6-5 to TRBJ2-3; TCRdb indicates TRBD1, and absent DNA this call remains unverified. This CDR3 spans 15 amino acids. Germline V gene sequence: CDR1 MNHEY, CDR2 SVGAGI. The CDR3 is CASSYGTGITDTQYF.

The gene calls are TRBV6-5 and TRBJ1-2. CDR1 MNHEY and CDR2 SVGAGI come from the germline V gene. The CDR3 contains 15 residues. The CDR3 sequence: CASSYSPDLPYGYTF.

This chain connects TRBV6-5 to TRBJ1-1. The CDR3 contains 15 residues. Germline V gives CDR1 MNHEY, CDR2 SVGAGI. The CDR3 sequence is CASSYAGDMNTEAFF.

The genes are TRBV20-1 and TRBJ1-1. This CDR3 has 12 residues. CDR1 and CDR2 from the germline V gene are DFQATT and SNEGSKA (reference sequence). CDR3 in amino acids: CSARAGNTEAFF.

The rearrangement links TRBV7-2 to TRBJ2-3; TCRdb's D gene call, TRBD2, goes unchecked for lack of DNA. The CDR3 is made up of 18 amino acids. The germline V gene encodes CDR1 SGHTA and CDR2 FQGNSA. The CDR3 sequence is CASSLGTLAGGRGDTQYF. Complete variable domain (other parts from reference TRBV7-2 and TRBJ2-3): GAGVSQSPSNKVTEKGKDVELRCDPISGHTALYWYRQSLGQGLEFLIYFQGNSAPDKSGLPSDRFSAERTGGSVSTLTIQRTQQEDSAVYLCASSLGTLAGGRGDTQYFGPGTRLTVL.

This sequence joins TRBV18 and TRBJ2-5; the D gene TCRdb calls, TRBD2, cannot be checked with no DNA. The germline V gene encodes CDR1 KGHSH and CDR2 LQKENI. The CDR3 length is 17 residues. CDR3 in amino acids: CASSPRGIAGVEETQYF.

The chain links TRBV11-1 to TRBJ2-7; TCRdb proposes TRBD2, but this gene call is untestable without DNA. CDR3 size: 16 residues. Germline CDR1 is SGHAT and CDR2 is FQDESV (reference sequence). CDR3 residues: CASSFGGLAGVYEQYF.

Measured by frequency, this clonotype is medium-sized. V gene TRBV29-1 combines with J gene TRBJ2-1; TCRdb's D call of TRBD1 is untestable without DNA. CDR1 and CDR2 from the germline V gene are SQVTM and ANQGSEA. CDR3 length: 12 residues. CDR3 sequence: CSAVQGGNEQFF.

V usage is TRBV19 and J usage is TRBJ1-1; absent DNA, TCRdb's TRBD1 call cannot be checked. Germline CDR1 is LNHDA and CDR2 is SQIVND (reference sequence). The CDR3 spans 15 residues. The CDR3 loop reads CASSRRAGANTEAFF.